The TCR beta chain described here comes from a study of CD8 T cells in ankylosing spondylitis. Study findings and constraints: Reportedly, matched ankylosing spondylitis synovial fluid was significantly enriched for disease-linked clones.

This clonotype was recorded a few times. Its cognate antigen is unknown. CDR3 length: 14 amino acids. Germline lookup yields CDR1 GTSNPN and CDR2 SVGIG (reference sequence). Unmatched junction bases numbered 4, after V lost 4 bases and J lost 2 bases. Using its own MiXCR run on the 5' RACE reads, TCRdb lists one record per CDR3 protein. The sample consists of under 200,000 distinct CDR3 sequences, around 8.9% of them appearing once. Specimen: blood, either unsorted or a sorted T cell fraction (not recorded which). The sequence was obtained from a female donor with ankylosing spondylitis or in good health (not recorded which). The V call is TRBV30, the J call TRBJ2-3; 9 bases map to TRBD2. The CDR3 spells CAWTLAGFTDTQYF. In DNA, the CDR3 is TGTGCCTGGACTCTAGCGGGATTCACAGATACGCAGTATTTT. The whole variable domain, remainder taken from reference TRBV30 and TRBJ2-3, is SQTIHQWPATLVQPVGSPLSLECTVEGTSNPNLYWYRQAAGRGLQLLFYSVGIGQISSEVPQNLSASRPQDRQFILSSKKLLLSDSGFYLCAWTLAGFTDTQYFGPGTRLTVL.